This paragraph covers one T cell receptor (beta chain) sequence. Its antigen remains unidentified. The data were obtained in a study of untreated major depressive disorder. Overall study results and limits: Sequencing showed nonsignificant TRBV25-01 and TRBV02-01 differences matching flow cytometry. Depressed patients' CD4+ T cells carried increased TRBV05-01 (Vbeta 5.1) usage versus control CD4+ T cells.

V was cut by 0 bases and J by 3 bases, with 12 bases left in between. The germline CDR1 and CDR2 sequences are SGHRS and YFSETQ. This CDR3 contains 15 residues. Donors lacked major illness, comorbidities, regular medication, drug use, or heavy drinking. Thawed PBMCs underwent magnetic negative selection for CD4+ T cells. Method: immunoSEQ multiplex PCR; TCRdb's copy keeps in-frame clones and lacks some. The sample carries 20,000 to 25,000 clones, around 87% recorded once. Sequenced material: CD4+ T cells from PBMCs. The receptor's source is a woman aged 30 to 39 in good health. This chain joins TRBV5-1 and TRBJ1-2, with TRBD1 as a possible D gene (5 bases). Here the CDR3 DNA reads TGCGCCAGCAGCTTGGTGGCAGGGAAGGACTATGGCTACACCTTC. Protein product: CASSLVAGKDYGYTF.